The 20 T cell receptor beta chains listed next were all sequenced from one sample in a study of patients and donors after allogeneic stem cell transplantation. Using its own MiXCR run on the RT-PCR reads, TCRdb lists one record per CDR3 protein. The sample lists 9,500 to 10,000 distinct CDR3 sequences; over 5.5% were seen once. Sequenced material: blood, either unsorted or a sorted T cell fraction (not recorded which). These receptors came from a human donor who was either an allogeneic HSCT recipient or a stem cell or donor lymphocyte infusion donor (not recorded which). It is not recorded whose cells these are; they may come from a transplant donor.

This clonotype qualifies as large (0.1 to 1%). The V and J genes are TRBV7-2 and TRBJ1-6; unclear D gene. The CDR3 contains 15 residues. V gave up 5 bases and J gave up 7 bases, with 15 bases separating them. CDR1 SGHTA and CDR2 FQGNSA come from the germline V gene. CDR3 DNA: TGTGCCAGCAGCGGAGGGCAGGTGGCAAATTCACCCCTCCACTTT. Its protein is CASSGGQVANSPLHF.

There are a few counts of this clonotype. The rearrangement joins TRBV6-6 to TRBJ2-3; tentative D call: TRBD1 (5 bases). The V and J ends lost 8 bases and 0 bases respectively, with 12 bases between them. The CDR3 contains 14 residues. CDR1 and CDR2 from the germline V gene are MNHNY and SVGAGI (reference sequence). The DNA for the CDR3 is TGTGCCAGCGAAGGGGAAGCCAGCACAGATACGCAGTATTTT. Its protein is CASEGEASTDTQYF.

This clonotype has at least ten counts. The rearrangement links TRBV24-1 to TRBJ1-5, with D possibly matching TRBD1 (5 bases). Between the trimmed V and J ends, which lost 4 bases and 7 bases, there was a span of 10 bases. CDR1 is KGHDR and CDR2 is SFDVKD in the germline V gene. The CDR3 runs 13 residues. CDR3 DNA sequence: TGTGCCACCAGTGAAGGGGCAAGGCAGCCCCAGCATTTT. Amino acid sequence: CATSEGARQPQHF.

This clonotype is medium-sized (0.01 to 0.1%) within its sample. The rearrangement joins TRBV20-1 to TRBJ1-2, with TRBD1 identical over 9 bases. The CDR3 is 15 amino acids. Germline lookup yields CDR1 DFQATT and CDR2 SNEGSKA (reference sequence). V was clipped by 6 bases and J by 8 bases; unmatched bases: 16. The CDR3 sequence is CSATPMDRGVRGYTF. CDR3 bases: TGCAGTGCGACGCCGATGGACAGGGGCGTTCGGGGCTACACCTTC.

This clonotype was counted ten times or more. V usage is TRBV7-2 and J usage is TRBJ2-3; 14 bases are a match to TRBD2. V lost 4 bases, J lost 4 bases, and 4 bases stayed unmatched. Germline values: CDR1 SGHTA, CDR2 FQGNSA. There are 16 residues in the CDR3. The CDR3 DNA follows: TGTGCCAGCAGCTGGGGACTAGCGGGAGCCGCAGATACGCAGTATTTT. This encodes CASSWGLAGAADTQYF. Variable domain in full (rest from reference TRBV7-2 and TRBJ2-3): GAGVSQSPSNKVTEKGKDVELRCDPISGHTALYWYRQSLGQGLEFLIYFQGNSAPDKSGLPSDRFSAERTGGSVSTLTIQRTQQEDSAVYLCASSWGLAGAADTQYFGPGTRLTVL.

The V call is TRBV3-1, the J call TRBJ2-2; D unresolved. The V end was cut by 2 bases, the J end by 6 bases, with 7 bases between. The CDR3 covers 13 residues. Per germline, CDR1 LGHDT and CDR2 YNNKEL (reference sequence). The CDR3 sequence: CASSQLTPGELFF. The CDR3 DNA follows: TGTGCCAGCAGCCAATTGACCCCCGGGGAGCTGTTTTTT.

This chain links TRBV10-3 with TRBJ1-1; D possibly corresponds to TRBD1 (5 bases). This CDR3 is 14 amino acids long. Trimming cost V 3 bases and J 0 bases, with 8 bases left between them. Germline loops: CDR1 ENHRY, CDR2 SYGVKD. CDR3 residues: CAISDRAMNTEAFF. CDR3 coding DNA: TGTGCCATCAGTGACAGGGCCATGAACACTGAAGCTTTCTTT.

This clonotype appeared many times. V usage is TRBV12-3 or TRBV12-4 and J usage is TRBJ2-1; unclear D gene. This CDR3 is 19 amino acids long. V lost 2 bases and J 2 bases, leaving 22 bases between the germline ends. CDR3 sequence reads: CASSLPGSGPYSPYNEQFF. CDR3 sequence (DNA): TGTGCCAGCAGTTTACCTGGTTCGGGCCCCTATTCACCCTACAATGAGCAGTTCTTC.

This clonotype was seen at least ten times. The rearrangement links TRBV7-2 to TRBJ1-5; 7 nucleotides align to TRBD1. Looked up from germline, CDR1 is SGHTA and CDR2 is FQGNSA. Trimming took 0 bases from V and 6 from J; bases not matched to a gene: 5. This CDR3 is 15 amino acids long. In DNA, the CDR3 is TGTGCCAGCAGCTTAGCGCGAGGGGGCGCTCAGCCCCAGCATTTT. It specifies CASSLARGGAQPQHF.

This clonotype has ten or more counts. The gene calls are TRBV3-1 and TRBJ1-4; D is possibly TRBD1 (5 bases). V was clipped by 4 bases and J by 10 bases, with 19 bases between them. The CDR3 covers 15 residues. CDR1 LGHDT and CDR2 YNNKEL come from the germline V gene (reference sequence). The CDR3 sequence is CASSPRDREGTKLFF. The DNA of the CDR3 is TGTGCCAGCAGCCCCCGGGACCGCGAGGGAACAAAACTGTTTTTT.

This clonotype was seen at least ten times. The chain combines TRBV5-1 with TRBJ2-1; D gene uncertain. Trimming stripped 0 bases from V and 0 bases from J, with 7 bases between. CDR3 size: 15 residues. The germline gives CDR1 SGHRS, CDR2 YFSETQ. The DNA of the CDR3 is TGCGCCAGCAGCTTGGATGGTAGCTCCTACAATGAGCAGTTCTTC. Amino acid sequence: CASSLDGSSYNEQFF.

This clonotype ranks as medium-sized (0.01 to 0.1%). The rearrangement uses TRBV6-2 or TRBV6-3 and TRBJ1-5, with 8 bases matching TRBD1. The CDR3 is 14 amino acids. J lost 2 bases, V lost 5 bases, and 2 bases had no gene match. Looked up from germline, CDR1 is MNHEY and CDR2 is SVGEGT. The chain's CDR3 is CASSQTGGNQPQHF. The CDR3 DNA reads TGTGCCAGCAGTCAGACAGGGGGCAATCAGCCCCAGCATTTT.

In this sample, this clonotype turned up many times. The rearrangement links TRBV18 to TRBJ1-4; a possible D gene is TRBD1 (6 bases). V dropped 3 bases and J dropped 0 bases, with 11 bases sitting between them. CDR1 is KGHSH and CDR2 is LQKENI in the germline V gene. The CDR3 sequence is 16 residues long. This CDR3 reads CASSPRTVATNEKLFF. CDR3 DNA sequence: TGTGCCAGCTCACCGCGGACAGTTGCAACTAATGAAAAACTGTTTTTT.

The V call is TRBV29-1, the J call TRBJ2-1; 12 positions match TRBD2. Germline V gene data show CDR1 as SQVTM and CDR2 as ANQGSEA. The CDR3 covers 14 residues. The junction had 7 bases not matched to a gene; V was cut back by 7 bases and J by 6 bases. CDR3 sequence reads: CSDLGTSGFNEQFF. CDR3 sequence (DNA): TGCAGCGACCTCGGGACTAGCGGGTTCAATGAGCAGTTCTTC.

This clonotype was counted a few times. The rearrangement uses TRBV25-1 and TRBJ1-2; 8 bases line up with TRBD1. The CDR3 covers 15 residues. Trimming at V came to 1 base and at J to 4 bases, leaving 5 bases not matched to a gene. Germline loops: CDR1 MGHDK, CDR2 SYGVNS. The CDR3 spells CASSEWTGSSYGYTF. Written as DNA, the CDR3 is TGTGCCAGCAGTGAATGGACAGGGAGTTCCTATGGCTACACCTTC.

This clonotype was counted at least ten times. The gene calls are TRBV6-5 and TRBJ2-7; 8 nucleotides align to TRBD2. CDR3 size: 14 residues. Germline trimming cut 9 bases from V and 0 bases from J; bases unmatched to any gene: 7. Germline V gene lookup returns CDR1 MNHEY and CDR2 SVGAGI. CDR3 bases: TGTGCCAGTAAGGAACTAGCGGTCTCCTACGAGCAGTACTTC. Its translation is CASKELAVSYEQYF.

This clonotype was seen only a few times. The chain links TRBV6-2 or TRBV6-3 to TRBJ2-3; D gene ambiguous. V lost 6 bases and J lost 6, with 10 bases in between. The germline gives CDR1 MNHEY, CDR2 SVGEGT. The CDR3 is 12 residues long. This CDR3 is CASRPPSDTQYF. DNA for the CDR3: TGTGCCAGCAGGCCCCCGTCGGATACGCAGTATTTT.

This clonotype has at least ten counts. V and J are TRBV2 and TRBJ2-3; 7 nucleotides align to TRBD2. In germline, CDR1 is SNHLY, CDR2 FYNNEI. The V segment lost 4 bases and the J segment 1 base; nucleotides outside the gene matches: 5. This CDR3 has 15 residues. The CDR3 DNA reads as TGTGCCAGCAGTGCGGCGGGAGTGGGCACAGATACGCAGTATTTT. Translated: CASSAAGVGTDTQYF.

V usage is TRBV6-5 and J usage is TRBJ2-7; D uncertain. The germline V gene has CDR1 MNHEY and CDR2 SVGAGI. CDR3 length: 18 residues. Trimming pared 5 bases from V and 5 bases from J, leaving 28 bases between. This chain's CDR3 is CASSTPPGHLKDANEQYF. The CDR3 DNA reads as TGTGCCAGCAGTACCCCACCCGGGCACCTCAAAGACGCCAACGAGCAGTACTTC.

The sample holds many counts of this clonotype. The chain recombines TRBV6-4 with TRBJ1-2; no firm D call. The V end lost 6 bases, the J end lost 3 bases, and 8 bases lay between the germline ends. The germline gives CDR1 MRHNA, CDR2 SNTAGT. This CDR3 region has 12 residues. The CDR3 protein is CASSPGDYGYTF. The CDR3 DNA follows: TGTGCCAGCAGCCCAGGAGACTATGGCTACACCTTC.